The following is a T cell receptor beta chain sequence with its context. The antigen is undetermined. Libraries were prepared by immunoSEQ multiplex PCR; TCRdb keeps only in-frame clonotypes and omits some of them. In the table there are some 130,000 clones, around 84% of which are singletons. This entry belongs to a study of T cell responses to AZD1222 COVID-19 vaccine. Broader study findings: Repertoires were obtained solely post-peak T cell response.

The CDR3 contains 14 residues. Deletions cut 5 bases from V and 2 bases from J, with 11 bases between. Per germline, CDR1 LNHDA and CDR2 SQIVND (reference sequence). The chain joins TRBV19 to TRBJ2-3; no firm D call. The sample here was peripheral blood, taken on day 0 of AZD1222 vaccination. The sequence was obtained from an adult in good health. The CDR3 sequence is CASSVAPNTDTQYF. CDR3 coding DNA: TGTGCCAGTAGTGTCGCCCCTAACACAGATACGCAGTATTTT.